The 24 T cell receptor beta chains below were found in one sample sequenced in a study of blood T cell repertoires in COVID-19. Some clones are missing from TCRdb's copy, which holds only in-frame ones; the method was immunoSEQ multiplex PCR. The sample consists of 250,000 or so clones, 83% of them appearing once. The sample taken for sequencing was PBMCs or T cells enriched from blood (not recorded which). Receptors were obtained from a woman between 40 and 50 years old who had been exposed to COVID-19.

Worth noting for this clone: This may stem from a read error, because a much larger clone lies one nucleotide away. V and J are TRBV12-3 or TRBV12-4 and TRBJ1-1, with D unresolved. This CDR3 is 12 amino acids long. Trimming took 3 bases from V and 1 from J, leaving 3 bases between them. The CDR3 loop reads CASSFGNTEAFF. Here the CDR3 DNA reads TGTGCCAGCAGTTTCGGGAACACTGAAGCTTTCTTT.

As to this clone: The same CDR3 arises from other DNA sequences in this sample as well. The rearrangement joins TRBV30 to TRBJ1-2; perhaps TRBD1 as D (6 bases). The V end lost 3 bases, the J end lost 2 bases, and 10 bases lay between the germline ends. CDR3 length: 13 amino acids. Germline loops: CDR1 GTSNPN, CDR2 SVGIG (reference sequence). The CDR3 DNA reads TGTGCCTGGAGCCCCCAGGGGAACTATGGCTACACCTTC. It encodes CAWSPQGNYGYTF.

The V and J genes are TRBV13 and TRBJ2-3; TRBD2 matches at 12 bases. The CDR3 has 16 residues. Per germline, CDR1 PRHDT and CDR2 FYEKMQ (reference sequence). With 2 bases clipped from V and 6 bases from J, the junction kept 6 bases outside the gene matches. CDR3 nucleotides: TGTGCCAGCAGCTTACGACTAGCGGGGGTACAGGATACGCAGTATTTT. This sequence encodes CASSLRLAGVQDTQYF.

The chain combines TRBV7-6 with TRBJ2-7; 10 nucleotides align to TRBD2. Germline trimming cut 5 bases from V and 2 bases from J; bases unmatched to any gene: 6. The CDR3 is 15 residues long. CDR1 and CDR2 (germline): SGHVS, FNYEAQ. CDR3 loop: CASSPQTSGPYEQYF. CDR3 bases: TGTGCCAGCAGCCCTCAGACTAGCGGGCCCTACGAGCAGTACTTC.

The chain carries TRBV28 and TRBJ1-4, with D perhaps TRBD1 (5 bases). Germline CDR1 is MDHEN and CDR2 is SYDVKM. The CDR3 length is 14 residues. Deletions cut 3 bases from V and 8 bases from J, with 13 bases between. This CDR3 reads CASSLMGPQEKLFF. DNA of the CDR3: TGTGCCAGCAGTTTGATGGGGCCACAGGAAAAACTGTTTTTT. Using reference TRBV28 and TRBJ1-4 for the parts outside the CDR3, the full variable domain is DVKVTQSSRYLVKRTGEKVFLECVQDMDHENMFWYRQDPGLGLRLIYFSYDVKMKEKGDIPEGYSVSREKKERFSLILESASTNQTSMYLCASSLMGPQEKLFFGSGTQLSVL.

The chain combines TRBV13 with TRBJ2-1; D perhaps matches TRBD2 (6 bases). V lost 4 bases, J lost 4 bases, and 14 bases lay in between. Looked up from germline, CDR1 is PRHDT and CDR2 is FYEKMQ (reference sequence). The CDR3 has 15 residues. In nucleotides, the CDR3 is TGTGCCAGCAGCTCAGGAGGGGTAATATACAATGAGCAGTTCTTC. It encodes CASSSGGVIYNEQFF.

This clone was seen only a few times. V gene TRBV18 combines with J gene TRBJ1-1; D perhaps matches TRBD1 (5 bases). Trimming left V 3 bases short and J 5 bases short, with 13 bases between. The germline V gene encodes CDR1 KGHSH and CDR2 LQKENI. This CDR3 region has 14 residues. CDR3 DNA sequence: TGTGCCAGCTCACCTGGGGGGGGGATGACTGAAGCTTTCTTT. Its translation: CASSPGGGMTEAFF. Combining the CDR3 with reference TRBV18 and TRBJ1-1 gives the whole variable domain NAGVMQNPRHLVRRRGQEARLRCSPMKGHSHVYWYRQLPEEGLKFMVYLQKENIIDESGMPKERFSAEFPKEGPSILRIQQVVRGDSAAYFCASSPGGGMTEAFFGQGTRLTVV.

The gene calls are TRBV2 and TRBJ2-1; the D is unclear. This CDR3 is built from 13 residues. Trimming removed 7 bases at V and 8 bases at J, with 15 bases between. In germline, CDR1 is SNHLY, CDR2 FYNNEI. This CDR3 reads CASKRTEWDEQFF. The DNA of the CDR3 is TGTGCCAGCAAGCGAACTGAATGGGATGAGCAGTTCTTC. Full variable domain (missing parts from reference TRBV2 and TRBJ2-1): EPEVTQTPSHQVTQMGQEVILRCVPISNHLYFYWYRQILGQKVEFLVSFYNNEISEKSEIFDDQFSVERPDGSNFTLKIRSTKLEDSAMYFCASKRTEWDEQFFGPGTRLTVL.

The genes are TRBV12-5 and TRBJ1-2; D call uncertain. Germline-derived CDR1 and CDR2 are LGHNT and FRNRAP. Trimming removed 0 bases at V and 6 bases at J, with 17 bases between. The CDR3 contains 16 residues. The CDR3: CASGLVLRGSRDGYTF. The CDR3 DNA is TGTGCTAGTGGTTTGGTACTTCGGGGAAGTCGGGATGGCTACACCTTC.

The J gene is TRBJ1-5, the V gene TRBV28; 9 bases line up with TRBD1. This CDR3 spans 15 amino acids. The V gene's germline CDR1 is MDHEN and CDR2 SYDVKM. J lost 4 bases, V lost 7 bases, and 8 bases had no gene match. The CDR3 loop reads CASTARTGVNQPQHF. Here the CDR3 DNA reads TGTGCCAGCACCGCAAGGACAGGGGTAAATCAGCCCCAGCATTTT. Full variable domain (missing parts from reference TRBV28 and TRBJ1-5): DVKVTQSSRYLVKRTGEKVFLECVQDMDHENMFWYRQDPGLGLRLIYFSYDVKMKEKGDIPEGYSVSREKKERFSLILESASTNQTSMYLCASTARTGVNQPQHFGDGTRLSIL.

This clone was seen only once. J is TRBJ2-7 and V is TRBV3-1 (or the pseudogene TRBV3-2); D not resolved. This CDR3 is built from 14 residues. V was shortened by 0 bases and J by 0 bases, with 6 bases between the two germline ends. Looked up from germline, CDR1 is LGHDT and CDR2 is YNNKEL (reference sequence). The CDR3 sequence is CASSQDRSSYEQYF. CDR3 sequence (DNA): TGTGCCAGCAGCCAAGATCGGAGCTCCTACGAGCAGTACTTC.

The gene calls are TRBV25-1 and TRBJ2-7; 9 bases map to TRBD1. This CDR3 region has 15 residues. The V gene's germline CDR1 is MGHDK and CDR2 SYGVNS. V was clipped by 5 bases and J by 5 bases; unmatched bases: 10. CDR3 residues: CASSRIQGAMNEQYF. CDR3 nucleotide sequence: TGTGCCAGCAGTCGGATACAGGGGGCGATGAACGAGCAGTACTTC.

The chain recombines TRBV5-1 with TRBJ1-5, with D unclear. This CDR3 has 14 residues. Trimming removed 2 bases at V and 3 bases at J, with 9 bases between. Looked up from germline, CDR1 is SGHRS and CDR2 is YFSETQ. The CDR3 DNA follows: TGCGCCAGCAGCTTAGCGGGTCTCAATCAGCCCCAGCATTTT. It is translated as CASSLAGLNQPQHF.

J is TRBJ1-3 and V is TRBV18; no clear D. Trimming removed 2 bases at V and 0 bases at J, with 17 bases between. Germline V gives CDR1 KGHSH, CDR2 LQKENI. This CDR3 has 18 amino acids. The CDR3 coding sequence is TGTGCCAGCTCACCATTGGGCAGTACCCGTCTCTCTGGAAACACCATATATTTT. It encodes CASSPLGSTRLSGNTIYF.

The gene calls are TRBV5-1 and TRBJ1-1, with D possibly TRBD1 on 6 matching bases. Germline CDR1 reads SGHRS; CDR2 reads YFSETQ. This CDR3 is 15 amino acids long. Trimming removed 4 bases at V and 0 bases at J, with 13 bases between. The chain's CDR3 is CASSLTGEVNTEAFF. The CDR3 DNA is TGCGCCAGCAGCCTGACAGGTGAAGTGAACACTGAAGCTTTCTTT.

The chain links TRBV11-1 to TRBJ2-1; D is perhaps TRBD1 (5 bases). Trimming cost V 1 base and J 7 bases, with 14 bases left between them. This CDR3 contains 15 residues. CDR1 is SGHAT, CDR2 FQDESV, per germline (reference sequence). The chain's CDR3 is CASSLDRVGLNEQFF. The CDR3 region has the DNA TGTGCCAGCAGCTTAGATCGGGTGGGGCTGAATGAGCAGTTCTTC.

This clone was seen more than once but under ten times. The V gene is TRBV28, the J gene TRBJ1-2; D not resolved. Germline CDR1 reads MDHEN; CDR2 reads SYDVKM. This CDR3 contains 16 residues. V lost 3 bases and J 9 bases, leaving 23 bases between the germline ends. As DNA, the CDR3 is TGTGCCAGCAGTTTGAAACCGGGAGCCCCTGTTGTGAGCTACACCTTC. Protein: CASSLKPGAPVVSYTF.

The genes are TRBV5-1 and TRBJ2-1; TRBD2 matches at 8 bases. Trimming removed 4 bases from V and 7 bases from J; junction bases left unmatched: 7. There are 14 residues in the CDR3. Germline lookup yields CDR1 SGHRS and CDR2 YFSETQ. For the CDR3, the DNA is TGCGCCAGCAGCCCGCCGGGACTAGAGAATGAGCAGTTCTTC. Protein product: CASSPPGLENEQFF.

The chain couples TRBV30 to TRBJ1-6; D gene unclear. The CDR3 totals 14 residues. The V gene's germline CDR1 is GTSNPN and CDR2 SVGIG (reference sequence). Trimming cost V 2 bases and J 0 bases, with 5 bases left between them. CDR3 DNA: TGTGCCTGGAGTTACGGCTCCTATAATTCACCCCTCCACTTT. This sequence encodes CAWSYGSYNSPLHF.

This clone has only one observation. Additional DNA sequences in this sample encode the identical CDR3. CDR3 nucleotide sequence: TGCGCCAGCAGCCAAGATTTGGGGGGGTTGAACACTGAAGCTTTCTTT. It yields the protein CASSQDLGGLNTEAFF. The chain has TRBV4-1 and TRBJ1-1, with D perhaps TRBD1 (5 bases). CDR3 length: 16 amino acids. V lost 0 bases and J 0 bases, leaving 11 bases between the germline ends. The V gene's germline CDR1 is MGHRA and CDR2 YSYEKL.

This clone was counted only a few times. The genes are TRBV5-1 and TRBJ2-7; D not certain. Germline assignment: CDR1 SGHRS and CDR2 YFSETQ. The CDR3 spans 13 residues. The V and J ends lost 7 bases and 5 bases respectively, with 16 bases between them. In DNA form, the CDR3 reads TGCGCCAGCCGGATTACGTCGGCGGACGAGCAGTACTTC. As protein: CASRITSADEQYF.

This clone was picked up one time. The chain recombines TRBV2 with TRBJ1-2, with no clear D. The CDR3 sequence is 13 residues long. Trimming removed 8 bases at V and 3 bases at J, with 13 bases between. Germline CDR1 and CDR2: SNHLY and FYNNEI. The CDR3 region has the DNA TGTGCCAGCCTCGGGTTTTTGTACTATGGCTACACCTTC. Amino acids: CASLGFLYYGYTF.

The chain employs TRBV7-3 and TRBJ2-2; weak D call: TRBD2 (5 bases). Trimming pared 1 base from V and 5 bases from J, leaving 20 bases between. This CDR3 region has 18 residues. Germline V lookup: CDR1 SGHTA, CDR2 FQGTGA. The chain's CDR3 is CASSLIARRADHTGELFF. For the CDR3, the DNA is TGTGCCAGCAGCTTAATCGCGCGGCGAGCGGATCATACCGGGGAGCTGTTTTTT.

The V gene is TRBV7-8, the J gene TRBJ1-5, with D uncertain. CDR1 is SGHVS and CDR2 is FQNEAQ in the germline V gene. Trimming took 1 base from V and 1 from J, leaving 8 bases between them. The CDR3 contains 15 residues. CDR3 region: CASSLGEQSNQPQHF. DNA for the CDR3: TGTGCCAGCAGCTTAGGAGAACAGAGCAATCAGCCCCAGCATTTT.